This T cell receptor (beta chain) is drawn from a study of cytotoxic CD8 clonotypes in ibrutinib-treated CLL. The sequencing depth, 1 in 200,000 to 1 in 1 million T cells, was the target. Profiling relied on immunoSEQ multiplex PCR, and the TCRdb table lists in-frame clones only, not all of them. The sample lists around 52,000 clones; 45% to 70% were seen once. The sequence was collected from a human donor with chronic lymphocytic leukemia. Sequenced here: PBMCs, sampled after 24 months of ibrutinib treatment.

This CDR3 is CASSITSGELFF. CDR3 DNA sequence: TGTGCCAGCAGCATCACTAGCGGGGAGCTGTTTTTT. The chain combines TRBV7-9 with TRBJ2-2; possible D gene TRBD2, 5 bases. CDR1 is SEHNR and CDR2 is FQNEAQ in the germline V gene (reference sequence). The V and J ends lost 5 bases and 7 bases respectively, with 8 bases between them. This CDR3 is built from 12 residues.